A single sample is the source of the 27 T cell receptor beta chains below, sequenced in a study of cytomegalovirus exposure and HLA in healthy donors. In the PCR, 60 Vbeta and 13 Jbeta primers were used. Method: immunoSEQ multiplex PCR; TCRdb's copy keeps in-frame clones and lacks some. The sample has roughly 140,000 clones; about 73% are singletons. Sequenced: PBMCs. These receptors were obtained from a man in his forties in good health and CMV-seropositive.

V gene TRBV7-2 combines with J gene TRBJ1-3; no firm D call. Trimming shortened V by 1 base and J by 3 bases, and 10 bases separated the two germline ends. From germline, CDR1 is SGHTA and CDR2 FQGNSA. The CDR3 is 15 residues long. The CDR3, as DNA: TGTGCCAGCAGCTTAGGTTGGGGAGGTGGAAACACCATATATTTT. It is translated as CASSLGWGGGNTIYF.

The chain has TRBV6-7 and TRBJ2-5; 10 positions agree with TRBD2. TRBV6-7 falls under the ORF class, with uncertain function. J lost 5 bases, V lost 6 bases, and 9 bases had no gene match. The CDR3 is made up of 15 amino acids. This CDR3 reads CASSGLAGGGETQYF. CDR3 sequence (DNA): TGTGCCAGCAGCGGGTTAGCGGGAGGCGGGGAGACCCAGTACTTC.

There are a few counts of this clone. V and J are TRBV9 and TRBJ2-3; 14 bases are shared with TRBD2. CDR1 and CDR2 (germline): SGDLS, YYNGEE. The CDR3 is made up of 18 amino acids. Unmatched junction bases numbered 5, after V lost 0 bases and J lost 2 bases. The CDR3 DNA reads TGTGCCAGCAGCGTAGAGGGACTAGCGGGAGTTGACACAGATACGCAGTATTTT. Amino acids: CASSVEGLAGVDTDTQYF.

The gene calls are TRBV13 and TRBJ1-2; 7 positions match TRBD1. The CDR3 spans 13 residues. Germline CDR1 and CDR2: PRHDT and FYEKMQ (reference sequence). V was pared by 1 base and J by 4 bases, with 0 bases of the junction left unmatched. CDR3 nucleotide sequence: TGTGCCAGCAGCTTAGACAGGGGCTATGGCTACACCTTC. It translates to CASSLDRGYGYTF.

CDR3 protein: CASSKGYEARETQYF. The CDR3 DNA reads TGTGCCAGCAGCAAAGGATACGAGGCGAGGGAGACCCAGTACTTC. J is TRBJ2-5 and V is TRBV21-1; the table gives TRBD2 as D, unverified against the DNA. TRBV21-1 is a documented pseudogene. The CDR3 is made up of 15 amino acids.

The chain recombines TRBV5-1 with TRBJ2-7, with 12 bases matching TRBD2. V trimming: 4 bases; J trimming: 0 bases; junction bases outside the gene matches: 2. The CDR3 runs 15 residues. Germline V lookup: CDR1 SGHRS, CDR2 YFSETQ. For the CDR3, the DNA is TGCGCCAGCAGCCCGACTAGCGGGAGCTCCTACGAGCAGTACTTC. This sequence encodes CASSPTSGSSYEQYF.

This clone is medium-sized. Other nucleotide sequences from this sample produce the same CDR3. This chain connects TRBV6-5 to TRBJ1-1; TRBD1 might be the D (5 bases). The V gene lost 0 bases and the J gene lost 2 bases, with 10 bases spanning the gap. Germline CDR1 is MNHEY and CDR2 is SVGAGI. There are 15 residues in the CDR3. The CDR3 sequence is CASSYSPGVNTEAFF. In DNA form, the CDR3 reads TGTGCCAGCAGTTACTCGCCGGGGGTCAACACTGAAGCTTTCTTT.

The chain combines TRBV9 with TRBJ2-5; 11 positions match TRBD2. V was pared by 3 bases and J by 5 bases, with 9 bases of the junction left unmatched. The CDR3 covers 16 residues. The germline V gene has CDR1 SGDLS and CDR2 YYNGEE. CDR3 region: CASSAQLAGEWETQYF. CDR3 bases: TGTGCCAGCAGCGCTCAACTAGCGGGAGAGTGGGAGACCCAGTACTTC.

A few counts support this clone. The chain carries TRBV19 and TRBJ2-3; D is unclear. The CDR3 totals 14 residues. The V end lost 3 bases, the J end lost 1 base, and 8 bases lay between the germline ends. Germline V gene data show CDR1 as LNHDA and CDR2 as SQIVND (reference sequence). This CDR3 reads CASSMWLRTDTQYF. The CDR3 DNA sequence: TGTGCCAGTAGTATGTGGCTTCGCACAGATACGCAGTATTTT.

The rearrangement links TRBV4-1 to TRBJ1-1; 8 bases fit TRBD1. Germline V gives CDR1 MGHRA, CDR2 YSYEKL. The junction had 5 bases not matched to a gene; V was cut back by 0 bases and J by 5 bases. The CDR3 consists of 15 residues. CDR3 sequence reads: CASSQDTGQETEAFF. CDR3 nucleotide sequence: TGCGCCAGCAGCCAAGATACGGGACAGGAGACTGAAGCTTTCTTT.

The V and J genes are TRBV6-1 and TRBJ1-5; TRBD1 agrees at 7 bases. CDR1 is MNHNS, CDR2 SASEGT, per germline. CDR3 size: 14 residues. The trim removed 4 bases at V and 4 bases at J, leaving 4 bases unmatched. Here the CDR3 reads CASSVAGGNQPQHF. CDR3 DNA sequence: TGTGCCAGCAGTGTGGCAGGGGGGAATCAGCCCCAGCATTTT.

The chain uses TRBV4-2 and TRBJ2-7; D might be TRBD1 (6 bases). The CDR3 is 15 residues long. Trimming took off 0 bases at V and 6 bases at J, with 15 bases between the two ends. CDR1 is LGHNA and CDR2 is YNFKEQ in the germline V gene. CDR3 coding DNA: TGTGCCAGCAGCCAAGATGGAGCAGGGGTTCGCGAGCAGTACTTC. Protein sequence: CASSQDGAGVREQYF.

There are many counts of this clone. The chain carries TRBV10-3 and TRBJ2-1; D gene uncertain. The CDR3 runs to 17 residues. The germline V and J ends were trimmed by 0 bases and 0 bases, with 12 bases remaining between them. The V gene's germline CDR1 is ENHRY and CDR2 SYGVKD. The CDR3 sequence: CAISESQHLSSYNEQFF. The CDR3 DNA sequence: TGTGCCATCAGTGAGTCACAGCATCTGAGCTCCTACAATGAGCAGTTCTTC.

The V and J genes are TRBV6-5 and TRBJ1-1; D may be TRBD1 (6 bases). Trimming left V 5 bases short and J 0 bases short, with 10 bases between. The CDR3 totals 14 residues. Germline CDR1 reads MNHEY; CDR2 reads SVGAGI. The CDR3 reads CASSIDRLNTEAFF. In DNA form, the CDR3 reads TGTGCCAGCAGTATTGACAGGCTGAACACTGAAGCTTTCTTT.

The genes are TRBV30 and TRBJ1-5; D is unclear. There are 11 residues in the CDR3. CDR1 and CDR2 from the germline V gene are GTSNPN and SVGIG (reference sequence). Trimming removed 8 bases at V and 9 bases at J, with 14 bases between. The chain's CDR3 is CALGLTSPQHF. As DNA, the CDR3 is TGTGCCCTAGGCTTGACGTCGCCCCAGCATTTT.

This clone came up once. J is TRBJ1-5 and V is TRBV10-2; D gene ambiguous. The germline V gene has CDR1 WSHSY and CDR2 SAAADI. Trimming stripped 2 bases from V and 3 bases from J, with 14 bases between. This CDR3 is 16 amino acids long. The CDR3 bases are TGCGCCAGCAGTGAGATCCACAACAGCTTCAATCAGCCCCAGCATTTT. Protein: CASSEIHNSFNQPQHF.

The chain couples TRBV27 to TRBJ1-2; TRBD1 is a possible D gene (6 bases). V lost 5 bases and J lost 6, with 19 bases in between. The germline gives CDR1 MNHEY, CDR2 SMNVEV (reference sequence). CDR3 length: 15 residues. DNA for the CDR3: TGTGCCAGCAGTCCACTAACCTCGGACAGTAATGGCTACACCTTC. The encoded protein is CASSPLTSDSNGYTF.

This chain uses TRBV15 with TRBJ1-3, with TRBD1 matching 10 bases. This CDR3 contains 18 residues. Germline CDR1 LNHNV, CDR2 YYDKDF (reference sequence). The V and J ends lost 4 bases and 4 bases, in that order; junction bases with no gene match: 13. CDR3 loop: CATSKLKTGGILGNTIYF. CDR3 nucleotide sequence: TGTGCCACCAGCAAACTGAAGACAGGGGGCATATTGGGAAACACCATATATTTT.

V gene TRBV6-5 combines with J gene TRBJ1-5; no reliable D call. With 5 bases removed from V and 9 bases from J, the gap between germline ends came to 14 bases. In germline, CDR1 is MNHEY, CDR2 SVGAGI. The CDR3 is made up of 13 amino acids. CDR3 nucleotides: TGTGCCAGCAGTAATGACGGAGTCCGGCCCCAGCATTTT. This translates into CASSNDGVRPQHF.

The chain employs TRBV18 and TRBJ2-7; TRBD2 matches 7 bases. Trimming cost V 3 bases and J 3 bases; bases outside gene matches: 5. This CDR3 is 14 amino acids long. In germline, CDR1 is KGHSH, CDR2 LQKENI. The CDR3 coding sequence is TGTGCCAGCTCACCGAGACTAGCAGACTACGAGCAGTACTTC. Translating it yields CASSPRLADYEQYF.

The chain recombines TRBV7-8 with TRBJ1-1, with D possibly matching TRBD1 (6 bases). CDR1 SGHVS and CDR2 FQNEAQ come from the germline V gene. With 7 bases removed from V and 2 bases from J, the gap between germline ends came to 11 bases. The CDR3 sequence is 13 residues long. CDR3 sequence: CASTGTPNTEAFF. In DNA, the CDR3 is TGTGCCAGCACCGGGACACCAAACACTGAAGCTTTCTTT.

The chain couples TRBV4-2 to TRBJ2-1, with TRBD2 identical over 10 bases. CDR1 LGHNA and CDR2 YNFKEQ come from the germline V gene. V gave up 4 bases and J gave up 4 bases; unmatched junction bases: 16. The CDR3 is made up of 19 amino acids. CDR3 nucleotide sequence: TGTGCCAGCAGCCGAGAGGGACTAGCGTTAGGGAACCCATACAATGAGCAGTTCTTC. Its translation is CASSREGLALGNPYNEQFF.

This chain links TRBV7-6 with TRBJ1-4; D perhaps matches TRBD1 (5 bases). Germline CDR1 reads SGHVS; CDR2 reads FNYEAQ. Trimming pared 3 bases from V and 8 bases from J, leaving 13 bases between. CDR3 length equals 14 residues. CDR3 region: CASSLGPGGEKLFF. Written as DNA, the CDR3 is TGTGCCAGCAGCTTGGGACCGGGGGGAGAAAAACTGTTTTTT.

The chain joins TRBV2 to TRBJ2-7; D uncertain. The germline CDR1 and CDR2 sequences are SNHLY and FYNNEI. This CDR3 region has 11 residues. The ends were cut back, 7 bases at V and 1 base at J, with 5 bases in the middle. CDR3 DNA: TGTGCCAGCACCCTGTCCTACGAGCAGTACTTC. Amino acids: CASTLSYEQYF.

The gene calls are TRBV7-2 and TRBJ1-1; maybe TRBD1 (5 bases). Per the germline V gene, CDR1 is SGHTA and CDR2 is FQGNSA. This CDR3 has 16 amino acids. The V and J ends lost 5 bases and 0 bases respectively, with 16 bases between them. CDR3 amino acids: CASSTFRDWMNTEAFF. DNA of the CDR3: TGTGCCAGCAGCACCTTCAGGGATTGGATGAACACTGAAGCTTTCTTT.

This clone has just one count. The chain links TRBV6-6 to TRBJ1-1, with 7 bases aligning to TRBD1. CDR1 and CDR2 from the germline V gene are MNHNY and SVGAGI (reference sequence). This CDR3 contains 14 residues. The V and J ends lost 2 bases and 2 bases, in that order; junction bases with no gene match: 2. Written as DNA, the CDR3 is TGTGCCAGCAGTTACGCAGGGGGAAACACTGAAGCTTTCTTT. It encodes CASSYAGGNTEAFF.

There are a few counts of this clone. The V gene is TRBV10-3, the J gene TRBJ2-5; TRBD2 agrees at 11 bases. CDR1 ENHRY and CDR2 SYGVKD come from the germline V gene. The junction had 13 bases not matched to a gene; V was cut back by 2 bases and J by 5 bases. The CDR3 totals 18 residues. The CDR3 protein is CAISETSGGRGGQETQYF. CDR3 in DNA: TGTGCCATCAGTGAGACTAGCGGGGGTCGGGGGGGGCAGGAGACCCAGTACTTC.